Presented here are 27 T cell receptor beta chains from one specimen sequenced in a study of metastatic and nonmetastatic thyroid tumors. Using MiXCR, TCRdb reanalyzed the PCR reads. The sample shows over 25,000 clones, 18% of them seen only once. Thyroid surgery was preceded by no treatment in any patient. Sequencing input: blood. Receptors originate from a female donor with papillary thyroid cancer or a benign thyroid nodule (not recorded which). Some clones in this sample may be carry-over from other donors' samples.

This clone was seen more than once but under ten times. With a much larger clone just one base away, this may be a read error. The CDR3 does not end in the conserved phenylalanine or tryptophan, so this is likely a read error. This chain joins TRBV2 and TRBJ2-5; D ambiguous. CDR1 and CDR2 from the germline V gene are SNHLY and FYNNEI. CDR3 length: 13 amino acids. Trimming removed 7 bases at V and 4 bases at J, with 13 bases between. CDR3 residues: CASNLDPSETQYL. DNA of the CDR3: TGTGCCAGCAACCTCGATCCCTCAGAGACCCAGTACTTA.

This clone was counted many times. The genes are TRBV5-1 and TRBJ1-1; D not certain. Trimming shortened V by 1 base and J by 1 base, and 11 bases separated the two germline ends. Per germline, CDR1 SGHRS and CDR2 YFSETQ. The CDR3 loop spans 15 amino acids. The CDR3 DNA sequence: TGCGCCAGCAGCTTGTCCCCACGGGGGAACACTGAAGCTTTCTTT. This gives the protein CASSLSPRGNTEAFF.

This clone has ten or more counts. The chain has TRBV20-1 and TRBJ2-5, with 10 positions matching TRBD2. The CDR3 is 12 amino acids. Unmatched junction bases numbered 0, after V lost 4 bases and J lost 4 bases. Germline CDR1 reads DFQATT; CDR2 reads SNEGSKA (reference sequence). The CDR3 DNA reads as TGCAGTGCTATAGCGGGAGGAGAGACCCAGTACTTC. Amino acids: CSAIAGGETQYF.

The rearrangement uses TRBV20-1 and TRBJ2-1, with TRBD2 matching 7 bases. J lost 0 bases, V lost 5 bases, and 10 bases had no gene match. CDR1 DFQATT and CDR2 SNEGSKA come from the germline V gene (reference sequence). CDR3 length: 16 residues. This chain's CDR3 is CSAPNEAGSSYNEQFF. CDR3 coding DNA: TGCAGTGCTCCAAACGAAGCGGGGAGCTCCTACAATGAGCAGTTCTTC.

Many counts were recorded for this clone. The chain combines TRBV10-3 with TRBJ1-3, with D possibly matching TRBD1 (6 bases). The germline gives CDR1 ENHRY, CDR2 SYGVKD. The V end was cut by 4 bases, the J end by 2 bases, with 15 bases between. The CDR3 is 16 amino acids. This chain's CDR3 is CAISGRIGGAGNTIYF. The CDR3 DNA follows: TGTGCCATCAGTGGACGCATAGGGGGGGCTGGAAACACCATATATTTT.

Concerning this clone: This clone may be a read error of a much larger clone one base away. The same CDR3 is also encoded by other DNA sequences in this sample. The chain joins TRBV5-4 to TRBJ1-6; D gene unclear. From germline, CDR1 is SGHNT and CDR2 YYREEE (reference sequence). This CDR3 contains 16 residues. The V and J ends lost 4 bases and 7 bases respectively, with 18 bases between them. CDR3 amino acids: CASSPTRGARNSPLHF. The CDR3 bases are TGTGCCAGCAGCCCTACACGAGGTGCGAGGAATTCACCCCTCCACTTT. Full variable domain (missing parts from reference TRBV5-4 and TRBJ1-6): ETGVTQSPTHLIKTRGQQVTLRCSSQSGHNTVSWYQQALGQGPQFIFQYYREEENGRGNFPPRFSGLQFPNYSSELNVNALELDDSALYLCASSPTRGARNSPLHFGNGTRLTVT.

The sample holds many counts of this clone. The chain combines TRBV19 with TRBJ2-5; perhaps TRBD1 as D (8 bases). CDR3 length: 15 residues. Germline V gene sequence: CDR1 LNHDA, CDR2 SQIVND (reference sequence). Trimming stripped 5 bases from V and 5 bases from J, with 18 bases between. CDR3 sequence reads: CASSPRGQGGETQYF. The CDR3, as DNA: TGTGCCAGTAGTCCCAGAGGACAGGGAGGGGAGACCCAGTACTTC. The whole variable domain, remainder taken from reference TRBV19 and TRBJ2-5, is DGGITQSPKYLFRKEGQNVTLSCEQNLNHDAMYWYRQDPGQGLRLIYYSQIVNDFQKGDIAEGYSVSREKKESFPLTVTSAQKNPTAFYLCASSPRGQGGETQYFGPGTRLLVL.

This clone has a count of ten or more. The chain is built from TRBV10-3 and TRBJ2-3; 13 bases match TRBD2. This CDR3 comprises 17 residues. Per germline, CDR1 ENHRY and CDR2 SYGVKD. Trimming took 6 bases from V and 4 from J; bases not matched to a gene: 10. Here the CDR3 DNA reads TGTGCCATCAGGGGCACTAGCGGGGGGGCGGGGTCAGATACGCAGTATTTT. It translates to CAIRGTSGGAGSDTQYF.

This clone has at least ten counts. A junction end diverges from the germline sequence, so it may reflect a read error. The V call is TRBV12-3 or TRBV12-4, the J call TRBJ2-1; D gene unclear. This CDR3 has 13 residues. Here the CDR3 reads CASGPHLVNEQFF. The DNA for the CDR3 is TGTGCCAGCGGACCCCATCTTGTTAATGAACAGTTCTTC.

On this clone itself: Since a much larger clone is just one base distant, this may be a read error. This same CDR3 is encoded by further DNA sequences in the sample. This chain joins TRBV29-1 and TRBJ1-1; possibly TRBD1 for D (6 bases). CDR3 size: 13 residues. In germline, CDR1 is SQVTM, CDR2 ANQGSEA. Here the CDR3 DNA reads TGTAGCGCCGTTGGGGACAAGAACACTGAAGCTTTCTTT. The encoded protein is CSAVGDKNTEAFF.

This clone was counted ten times or more. The rearrangement uses TRBV7-2 and TRBJ2-3; D is ambiguous. The CDR3 has 14 amino acids. From germline, CDR1 is SGHTA and CDR2 FQGNSA. The ends were cut back, 2 bases at V and 4 bases at J, with 10 bases in the middle. The CDR3 coding sequence is TGTGCCAGCAGCTTAAACGGTCGGGCAGATACGCAGTATTTT. It specifies CASSLNGRADTQYF.

Remarks on this clone: At one end the junction does not follow the germline gene, possibly because of a read error. The chain uses TRBV6-2 or TRBV6-3 and TRBJ1-5; D is unresolved. Per germline, CDR1 MNHEY and CDR2 SVGEGT. The CDR3 is 15 amino acids. The CDR3 DNA is TGTGCCAGCAGATACGGGTTTTCGGGCAATCGGCCCCAGCATTTT. The encoded protein is CASRYGFSGNRPQHF.

This clone has only one observation. The genes are TRBV18 and TRBJ2-1; 10 nucleotides line up with TRBD1. The CDR3 covers 16 residues. After removal of 4 bases from V and 0 bases from J, the junction contained 3 bases not matched to a gene. Germline V gene lookup returns CDR1 KGHSH and CDR2 LQKENI. The CDR3 sequence is CASSRTGGSSYNEQFF. The CDR3 nucleotides are TGTGCCAGCTCACGGACAGGGGGGAGCTCCTACAATGAGCAGTTCTTC.

At least ten counts were recorded for this clone. V is TRBV30 and J is TRBJ1-3; D is perhaps TRBD1 (5 bases). Per germline, CDR1 GTSNPN and CDR2 SVGIG (reference sequence). CDR3 length: 13 amino acids. Trimming stripped 2 bases from V and 0 bases from J, with 5 bases between. For the CDR3, the DNA is TGTGCCTGGAGTAGGGGCTCTGGAAACACCATATATTTT. This translates into CAWSRGSGNTIYF.

This clone occurred many times. V is TRBV5-4 and J is TRBJ2-7; TRBD1 matches at 9 bases. The CDR3 has 15 amino acids. V was clipped by 0 bases and J by 2 bases; unmatched bases: 3. Germline V gives CDR1 SGHNT, CDR2 YYREEE (reference sequence). CDR3 amino acids: CASSLGTGATYEQYF. The CDR3 region has the DNA TGTGCCAGCAGCTTGGGGACAGGGGCCACCTACGAGCAGTACTTC.

This clone was detected many times. The rearrangement uses TRBV2 and TRBJ1-1; no clear D gene. The germline V gene encodes CDR1 SNHLY and CDR2 FYNNEI. V was trimmed by 5 bases and J by 1 base, leaving 14 bases between them. The CDR3 contains 15 residues. The CDR3 reads CASSPNRASNTEAFF. For the CDR3, the DNA is TGTGCCAGCAGTCCGAACAGAGCATCGAACACTGAAGCTTTCTTT.

Ten or more counts support this clone. The rearrangement uses TRBV6-2 or TRBV6-3 and TRBJ2-5, with 10 positions matching TRBD1. With V trimmed by 7 bases and J by 3 bases, 8 bases remained unmatched. Germline CDR1 and CDR2: MNHEY and SVGEGT. The CDR3 contains 15 residues. CDR3 nucleotide sequence: TGTGCCAGCAACCGACGGGGACAGGGGAAAGAGACCCAGTACTTC. Its protein is CASNRRGQGKETQYF.

Note on this clone: This CDR3 is missing its conserved last phenylalanine or tryptophan, likely due to a read error. Because the CDR3's place on the DNA is in doubt, the DNA is left out and the CDR3 is given as listed by TCRdb. The chain has TRBV7-6 and TRBJ2-2; the table's D call, TRBD1, has no DNA check behind it. The germline gives CDR1 SGHVS, CDR2 FNYEAQ. The CDR3 has 8 amino acids, counting both end residues. CDR3 protein: CASSYLRA.

This clone was seen more than once but under ten times. V and J are TRBV2 and TRBJ2-2, with 10 nucleotides matching TRBD1. CDR3 size: 18 residues. The germline gives CDR1 SNHLY, CDR2 FYNNEI. After removal of 2 bases from V and 9 bases from J, the junction contained 15 bases not matched to a gene. CDR3 residues: CASSERGWRQGASWELFF. The CDR3 DNA reads as TGTGCCAGCAGTGAAAGGGGGTGGCGACAGGGGGCGTCCTGGGAGCTGTTTTTT.

This clone came up a few times. An end of the junction differs from the germline gene, which may be a read error. The rearrangement joins TRBV6-1 to TRBJ2-7; 8 bases map to TRBD1. This CDR3 comprises 13 residues. Germline CDR1 reads MNHNS; CDR2 reads SASEGT. The CDR3 spells CAISTGQGYEHYF. CDR3 in DNA: TGTGCCATCAGTACCGGACAGGGCTACGAGCATTACTTC.

This chain joins TRBV30 and TRBJ2-6; 12 bases line up with TRBD2. Germline V gene sequence: CDR1 GTSNPN, CDR2 SVGIG (reference sequence). The length of the CDR3 is 18 residues. V was clipped by 8 bases and J by 4 bases; unmatched bases: 15. CDR3 region: CATSGLAGPNGGANVLTF. DNA of the CDR3: TGTGCCACTTCAGGACTAGCGGGACCGAATGGGGGGGCCAACGTCCTGACTTTC.

This clone is medium-sized (0.01 to 0.1%) within its sample. V usage is TRBV6-1 and J usage is TRBJ1-5, with D unclear. This CDR3 is 15 amino acids long. Germline-derived CDR1 and CDR2 are MNHNS and SASEGT. Trimming removed 6 bases at V and 2 bases at J, with 14 bases between. This CDR3 reads CASSLTPAGNQPQHF. The CDR3 DNA reads TGTGCCAGCAGCCTCACCCCCGCGGGCAATCAGCCCCAGCATTTT.

Ten or more counts support this clone. This chain connects TRBV5-6 to TRBJ2-7; D perhaps matches TRBD2 (5 bases). The germline V gene encodes CDR1 SGHDT and CDR2 YYEEEE. V lost 4 bases and J lost 6, with 11 bases in between. The CDR3 is 12 residues long. The CDR3 loop is CASSVLGGEQYF. The CDR3 region has the DNA TGTGCCAGCAGCGTACTAGGTGGCGAGCAGTACTTC.

This clone was found a few times. This may come from a read error, since a much larger clone is one base off. The sample holds other DNA sequences that translate to the same CDR3. J is TRBJ1-2 and V is TRBV19; 7 bases are shared with TRBD1. The CDR3 sequence is 15 residues long. The germline CDR1 and CDR2 sequences are LNHDA and SQIVND (reference sequence). The chain's CDR3 is CASTGGRRANYGYTF. CDR3 nucleotides: TGTGCCAGTACAGGGGGGCGCCGAGCTAACTACGGCTACACCTTC.

This clone occurred many times. The rearrangement links TRBV30 to TRBJ2-3; a weak D match, TRBD2 (7 bases). Trimming took 2 bases from V and 6 from J, leaving 15 bases between them. Looked up from germline, CDR1 is GTSNPN and CDR2 is SVGIG (reference sequence). There are 14 residues in the CDR3. The CDR3 bases are TGTGCCTGGAGTTATAGGGGGGGCGTGGATACGCAGTATTTT. Translation gives CAWSYRGGVDTQYF.

This clone came up many times. This chain connects TRBV4-1 to TRBJ2-7, with D maybe TRBD1 (6 bases). The CDR3 is 15 amino acids. Germline values: CDR1 MGHRA, CDR2 YSYEKL. V was pared by 4 bases and J by 3 bases, with 16 bases between. The CDR3 region has the DNA TGCGCCAGCAGCCTAAGCATGACAGGAGGCTACGAGCAGTACTTC. It specifies CASSLSMTGGYEQYF.

This clone was recorded many times. The genes are TRBV13 and TRBJ2-5; possibly TRBD1 for D (6 bases). Germline CDR1 and CDR2: PRHDT and FYEKMQ (reference sequence). This CDR3 has 13 amino acids. V lost 1 base and J 4 bases, leaving 7 bases between the germline ends. The CDR3 sequence is CASSLEQGETQYF. The CDR3 coding sequence is TGTGCCAGCAGCTTAGAACAGGGAGAGACCCAGTACTTC.